The 32 T cell receptor beta chains below all came from one sample that was sequenced in a study of shared clonotypes between healthy human individuals. The repertoire was sequenced with immunoSEQ multiplex PCR; TCRdb's copy has only in-frame clones and lacks some. This repertoire shows over 950,000 clones, roughly 80% found once; its top ten account for approximately 0.9%. Sequencing was carried out using memory CD4+ T cells from PBMCs. As for subset: CD45RA-negative fraction. The receptors were gathered from a man in his late teens or twenties in good health. Some clones in this sample may be carry-over from other donors' samples.

The V gene is TRBV7-8, the J gene TRBJ2-7, with 8 bases that match TRBD2. Unmatched junction bases numbered 12, after V lost 5 bases and J lost 0 bases. The CDR3 loop spans 17 amino acids. The germline gives CDR1 SGHVS, CDR2 FQNEAQ. The CDR3 DNA is TGTGCCAGCAGCGTATGGGGTCCGGGAGGGAACTCCTACGAGCAGTACTTC. Residues: CASSVWGPGGNSYEQYF.

This clone was found a few times. CDR3 region: CASSSSTDTQYF. CDR3 DNA sequence: TGTGCCAGCAGTTCCAGCACAGATACGCAGTATTTT. The V call is TRBV6-5, the J call TRBJ2-3, with no clear D. Germline CDR1 is MNHEY and CDR2 is SVGAGI. The CDR3 runs to 12 residues. V was shortened by 4 bases and J by 0 bases, with 2 bases between the two germline ends.

Of note for this clone: A much larger clone lies one base from this, so it may be a read error. The V call is TRBV5-6, the J call TRBJ1-2, with D possibly being TRBD1 (6 bases). Trimming took off 0 bases at V and 0 bases at J, with 6 bases between the two ends. The CDR3 has 14 amino acids. Germline CDR1 and CDR2: SGHDT and YYEEEE. The CDR3 is CASSLDRANYGYTF. The CDR3 DNA follows: TGTGCCAGCAGCTTGGACAGGGCTAACTATGGCTACACCTTC.

This clone was detected a few times. In nucleotides, the CDR3 is TGTGCCAGCTCACCCGATTCATCCGGGGAGCTGTTTTTT. Protein sequence: CASSPDSSGELFF. The genes are TRBV18 and TRBJ2-2; D gene unclear. The CDR3 runs to 13 residues. With 3 bases removed from V and 6 bases from J, the gap between germline ends came to 8 bases. Germline V CDR1 and CDR2: KGHSH, LQKENI.

This chain uses TRBV18 with TRBJ1-3; tentatively, D is TRBD1 (6 bases). From germline, CDR1 is KGHSH and CDR2 LQKENI. V lost 6 bases and J 0 bases, leaving 15 bases between the germline ends. This CDR3 region has 16 residues. The CDR3 loop reads CASSPAQGFSGNTIYF. In DNA form, the CDR3 reads TGTGCCAGCTCGCCTGCTCAGGGGTTCTCTGGAAACACCATATATTTT.

The gene calls are TRBV5-1 and TRBJ1-2, with D possibly being TRBD1 (6 bases). Germline V gene data show CDR1 as SGHRS and CDR2 as YFSETQ. The CDR3 has 15 residues. V was shortened by 3 bases and J by 8 bases, with 20 bases between the two germline ends. The CDR3 nucleotides are TGCGCCAGCAGCTCGGGCTGGGGGGCCTCAGGCGGCTACACCTTC. It is translated as CASSSGWGASGGYTF.

The CDR3 region is CAWSLGLAGAVDTQYF. DNA of the CDR3: TGTGCCTGGAGCCTGGGACTAGCGGGAGCCGTAGATACGCAGTATTTT. The chain combines TRBV30 with TRBJ2-3; 14 positions agree with TRBD2. This CDR3 comprises 16 residues. Germline values: CDR1 GTSNPN, CDR2 SVGIG (reference sequence). V was clipped by 3 bases and J by 5 bases; unmatched bases: 7.

The V gene is TRBV28, the J gene TRBJ1-2; tentatively, D is TRBD1 (6 bases). This CDR3 has 14 amino acids. CDR1 is MDHEN, CDR2 SYDVKM, per germline. Between the trimmed V and J ends, which lost 3 bases and 6 bases, there was a span of 14 bases. As DNA, the CDR3 is TGTGCCAGCAGTTTTCGTAACAGGGTCGATGGCTACACCTTC. Translation gives CASSFRNRVDGYTF.

The chain links TRBV7-9 to TRBJ2-5; TRBD2 matches 7 bases. The trim removed 5 bases at V and 2 bases at J, leaving 14 bases unmatched. The CDR3 extends over 17 amino acids. The germline CDR1 and CDR2 sequences are SEHNR and FQNEAQ (reference sequence). The CDR3 DNA reads TGTGCCAGCAGCCCACGGGCTAGCGGCGTTTTACAAGAGACCCAGTACTTC. It encodes CASSPRASGVLQETQYF. The variable domain in full, completed from reference TRBV7-9 and TRBJ2-5, reads DTGVSQNPRHKITKRGQNVTFRCDPISEHNRLYWYRQTLGQGPEFLTYFQNEAQLEKSRLLSDRFSAERPKGSFSTLEIQRTEQGDSAMYLCASSPRASGVLQETQYFGPGTRLLVL.

This chain links TRBV6-5 with TRBJ2-2; D is unresolved. The CDR3 is 15 residues long. Looked up from germline, CDR1 is MNHEY and CDR2 is SVGAGI. The V and J ends lost 1 base and 1 base respectively, with 7 bases between them. The CDR3 nucleotides are TGTGCCAGCAGTTACTTGGTCAGGAACACCGGGGAGCTGTTTTTT. This encodes CASSYLVRNTGELFF.

The chain has TRBV5-1 and TRBJ2-7; 8 bases are a match to TRBD2. Germline V CDR1 and CDR2: SGHRS, YFSETQ. The CDR3 has 14 amino acids. The ends lost 4 bases at V and 5 bases at J; junction bases unmatched: 8. In nucleotides, the CDR3 is TGCGCCAGCAGCCCGGGGGGGTTGTGGCACGAGCAGTACTTC. Translated: CASSPGGLWHEQYF.

In the case of this clone: The sample contains more than one DNA sequence encoding this CDR3. Here the CDR3 reads CASSFGAYEQYF. The CDR3 DNA sequence: TGTGCCAGCAGCTTCGGTGCGTACGAGCAGTACTTC. V and J are TRBV7-8 and TRBJ2-7; D call uncertain. Trimming cost V 3 bases and J 4 bases, with 7 bases left between them. The CDR3 runs to 12 residues. From germline, CDR1 is SGHVS and CDR2 FQNEAQ.

The chain is built from TRBV6-5 and TRBJ2-1, with 8 bases identical to TRBD2. Losses at the gene ends were 0 bases for V and 7 bases for J; bases not matched to a gene: 5. Looked up from germline, CDR1 is MNHEY and CDR2 is SVGAGI. This CDR3 has 15 amino acids. The CDR3 sequence is CASSYSGLVRNEQFF. CDR3 DNA sequence: TGTGCCAGCAGTTACTCGGGACTAGTCAGGAATGAGCAGTTCTTC.

This clone was seen just once. The J gene is TRBJ1-1, the V gene TRBV11-1; a weak D match, TRBD1 (5 bases). In germline, CDR1 is SGHAT, CDR2 FQDESV (reference sequence). V dropped 0 bases and J dropped 7 bases, with 12 bases sitting between them. The CDR3 is 14 residues long. The DNA of the CDR3 is TGTGCCAGCAGCTTAGCCCGTTGGAGGGGTGAAGCTTTCTTT. Amino acid sequence: CASSLARWRGEAFF. Full variable domain (missing parts from reference TRBV11-1 and TRBJ1-1): EAEVAQSPRYKITEKSQAVAFWCDPISGHATLYWYRQILGQGPELLVQFQDESVVDDSQLPKDRFSAERLKGVDSTLKIQPAELGDSAMYLCASSLARWRGEAFFGQGTRLTVV.

This chain joins TRBV19 and TRBJ1-1, with a tentative D call TRBD1 (5 bases). This CDR3 is 12 amino acids long. V dropped 3 bases and J dropped 4 bases, with 6 bases sitting between them. Germline V lookup: CDR1 LNHDA, CDR2 SQIVND (reference sequence). The CDR3 coding sequence is TGTGCCAGTAGTATGGGGGGCACTGAAGCTTTCTTT. Translating it yields CASSMGGTEAFF.

This sequence joins TRBV28 and TRBJ2-7, with TRBD2 identical over 11 bases. CDR1 is MDHEN and CDR2 is SYDVKM in the germline V gene. V was clipped by 6 bases and J by 6 bases; unmatched bases: 10. There are 15 residues in the CDR3. CDR3 sequence: CASRQTSGRAFEQYF. CDR3 in DNA: TGTGCCAGCAGACAAACTAGCGGGAGAGCGTTCGAGCAGTACTTC.

This rearrangement joins TRBV5-4 to TRBJ2-1; no definite D call. The germline V gene has CDR1 SGHNT and CDR2 YYREEE (reference sequence). The CDR3 has 14 amino acids. Trimming pared 3 bases from V and 4 bases from J, leaving 11 bases between. The chain's CDR3 is CASSSGGKYNEQFF. The CDR3 region has the DNA TGTGCCAGCAGCTCAGGTGGCAAATACAATGAGCAGTTCTTC.

The rearrangement uses TRBV2 and TRBJ2-1; TRBD1 matches at 9 bases. Germline V lookup: CDR1 SNHLY, CDR2 FYNNEI. There are 15 residues in the CDR3. J gave up 8 bases and V 2 bases, and 7 bases lay outside the gene matches. The DNA of the CDR3 is TGTGCCAGCAGTGAAAATACAGGGGGCTTCGATGAGCAGTTCTTC. Residues: CASSENTGGFDEQFF.

Turning to this clone: The identical CDR3 is also encoded by other nucleotide sequences in the sample. This chain links TRBV7-3 with TRBJ2-3; 9 positions agree with TRBD2. Germline-derived CDR1 and CDR2 are SGHTA and FQGTGA. With 5 bases clipped from V and 4 bases from J, the junction kept 4 bases outside the gene matches. CDR3 size: 14 residues. The CDR3 spells CASSLGTSSDTQYF. In DNA, the CDR3 is TGTGCCAGCAGCCTGGGGACTAGCTCAGATACGCAGTATTTT.

The V and J genes are TRBV4-3 and TRBJ2-5; TRBD1 aligns across 7 bases. The CDR3 runs to 17 residues. Germline loops: CDR1 LGHNA, CDR2 YSLEER. With 1 base clipped from V and 7 bases from J, the junction kept 15 bases outside the gene matches. For the CDR3, the DNA is TGCGCCAGCAGCCAAGGAGGGGGCCGCCCTGGAAGTGGGACCCAGTACTTC. It is translated as CASSQGGGRPGSGTQYF.

The chain is built from TRBV6-1 and TRBJ2-1; 13 bases are a match to TRBD2. CDR1 and CDR2 (germline): MNHNS, SASEGT. The CDR3 sequence is 14 residues long. J gave up 10 bases and V 8 bases, and 8 bases lay outside the gene matches. The CDR3 protein is CASLMTSGRPEQFF. The CDR3 bases are TGTGCCAGCCTCATGACTAGCGGGAGGCCCGAGCAGTTCTTC.

This chain uses TRBV4-3 with TRBJ2-2; 11 positions agree with TRBD1. V lost 3 bases and J lost 5; bases outside the gene matches: 8. The germline CDR1 and CDR2 sequences are LGHNA and YSLEER. CDR3 length: 17 residues. The CDR3 DNA is TGCGCCAGCAGCCAGTTCCAGGGACAGGGGGAAACCGGGGAGCTGTTTTTT. Its translation: CASSQFQGQGETGELFF.

This clone occurred once. This chain links TRBV28 with TRBJ1-3; 9 bases map to TRBD1. The CDR3 is 15 amino acids. Germline-derived CDR1 and CDR2 are MDHEN and SYDVKM. V lost 6 bases, J lost 5 bases, and 8 bases stayed unmatched. DNA of the CDR3: TGTGCCAGCAGCTTCTTACAGGGGGCGCGAAACACCATATATTTT. This encodes CASSFLQGARNTIYF.

The rearrangement uses TRBV29-1 and TRBJ2-5; 8 bases align to TRBD1. The CDR3 runs 14 residues. From germline, CDR1 is SQVTM and CDR2 ANQGSEA. J gave up 4 bases and V 7 bases, and 11 bases lay outside the gene matches. The CDR3 loop reads CSAGQGLGGETQYF. In DNA, the CDR3 is TGCAGCGCTGGACAGGGCTTAGGGGGAGAGACCCAGTACTTC.

The chain recombines TRBV27 with TRBJ2-6, with D possibly being TRBD2 (7 bases). The CDR3 extends over 16 amino acids. Germline lookup yields CDR1 MNHEY and CDR2 SMNVEV (reference sequence). V gave up 6 bases and J gave up 1 base, with 13 bases separating them. CDR3 sequence reads: CASRGGRGSGANVLTF. In nucleotides, the CDR3 is TGTGCCAGCAGGGGGGGGCGAGGGTCTGGGGCCAACGTCCTGACTTTC.

This clone was picked up a small number of times. CDR3 loop: CASSFRGESTEAFF. In nucleotides, the CDR3 is TGTGCCAGCAGCTTCCGGGGGGAAAGCACTGAAGCTTTCTTT. The rearrangement links TRBV11-2 to TRBJ1-1, with D possibly TRBD1 on 5 matching bases. Trimming stripped 3 bases from V and 4 bases from J, with 12 bases between. The CDR3 contains 14 residues. Germline V gene sequence: CDR1 SGHAT, CDR2 FQNNGV.

The chain recombines TRBV7-9 with TRBJ1-3; D perhaps matches TRBD1 (5 bases). The length of the CDR3 is 14 residues. The germline V gene encodes CDR1 SEHNR and CDR2 FQNEAQ (reference sequence). Trimming shortened V by 5 bases and J by 8 bases, and 16 bases separated the two germline ends. This CDR3 reads CASSPRGQGDTIYF. CDR3 DNA sequence: TGTGCCAGCAGCCCCCGCGGGCAGGGTGACACCATATATTTT. Drawing the rest from reference TRBV7-9 and TRBJ1-3, the complete variable domain is DTGVSQNPRHKITKRGQNVTFRCDPISEHNRLYWYRQTLGQGPEFLTYFQNEAQLEKSRLLSDRFSAERPKGSFSTLEIQRTEQGDSAMYLCASSPRGQGDTIYFGEGSWLTVV.

The table lists this clone with a few counts. This chain connects TRBV11-2 to TRBJ1-1; D is undetermined. Germline lookup yields CDR1 SGHAT and CDR2 FQNNGV. The V end lost 1 base, the J end lost 4 bases, and 7 bases lay between the germline ends. The CDR3 has 13 amino acids. This chain's CDR3 is CASSLGVSTEAFF. The CDR3 nucleotides read TGTGCCAGCAGCTTAGGGGTATCCACTGAAGCTTTCTTT.

This clone was counted a single time. The V call is TRBV30, the J call TRBJ2-5, with a weak D call TRBD2 (6 bases). Germline V gives CDR1 GTSNPN, CDR2 SVGIG (reference sequence). The V end lost 5 bases, the J end lost 4 bases, and 14 bases lay between the germline ends. This CDR3 has 13 amino acids. The CDR3 sequence: CAWGPDGRETQYF. The DNA of the CDR3 is TGTGCCTGGGGGCCCGACGGGAGAGAGACCCAGTACTTC. The complete variable domain, with remaining parts taken from reference TRBV30 and TRBJ2-5, reads SQTIHQWPATLVQPVGSPLSLECTVEGTSNPNLYWYRQAAGRGLQLLFYSVGIGQISSEVPQNLSASRPQDRQFILSSKKLLLSDSGFYLCAWGPDGRETQYFGPGTRLLVL.

The rearrangement joins TRBV7-9 to TRBJ1-6; D gene ambiguous. Trimming shortened V by 5 bases and J by 6 bases, and 20 bases separated the two germline ends. Germline V gene sequence: CDR1 SEHNR, CDR2 FQNEAQ (reference sequence). The CDR3 has 17 amino acids. This chain's CDR3 is CASSRSRGKGSNSPLHF. CDR3 in DNA: TGTGCCAGCAGCCGTTCACGGGGAAAGGGTAGTAATTCACCCCTCCACTTT.

V is TRBV6-6 and J is TRBJ2-7; D may match TRBD1 or TRBD2 (6 bases each). V lost 8 bases and J 2 bases, leaving 16 bases between the germline ends. The CDR3 totals 14 residues. Germline CDR1 is MNHNY and CDR2 is SVGAGI (reference sequence). As DNA, the CDR3 is TGTGCCAGCTCCCAGGGGACTTATCCCTACGAGCAGTACTTC. It translates to CASSQGTYPYEQYF.

The chain couples TRBV6-6 to TRBJ1-3; 9 nucleotides line up with TRBD1. Trimming removed 2 bases from V and 4 bases from J; junction bases left unmatched: 6. Looked up from germline, CDR1 is MNHNY and CDR2 is SVGAGI (reference sequence). CDR3 length equals 16 residues. The CDR3 DNA sequence: TGTGCCAGCAGTTACCCACAGGGGGCGCGGGGAAACACCATATATTTT. Its translation is CASSYPQGARGNTIYF.